Each of the 16 T cell receptor beta chains below was sequenced from the same sample in a study of cytomegalovirus exposure and HLA in healthy donors. Primers: 60 Vbeta forward and 13 Jbeta reverse. Profiling relied on immunoSEQ multiplex PCR, and the TCRdb table lists in-frame clones only, not all of them. The profile shows over 100,000 clones, roughly 82% of them singletons. The specimen was PBMCs. These TCRs come from a male donor in good health and CMV-seropositive.

This sequence joins TRBV5-8 and TRBJ1-5; no reliable D call. Germline lookup yields CDR1 SGHTS and CDR2 YDEGEE. V lost 6 bases and J lost 3, with 16 bases in between. The CDR3 has 15 amino acids. This CDR3 reads CASTAGPGSNQPQHF. In DNA, the CDR3 is TGTGCCAGCACCGCAGGCCCCGGTTCCAATCAGCCCCAGCATTTT. Complete variable domain (other parts from reference TRBV5-8 and TRBJ1-5): EAGVTQSPTHLIKTRGQQATLRCSPISGHTSVYWYQQALGLGLQFLLWYDEGEERNRGNFPPRFSGRQFPNYSSELNVNALELEDSALYLCASTAGPGSNQPQHFGDGTRLSIL.

Comments on this clone: The identical CDR3 is also encoded by other nucleotide sequences in the sample. This chain uses TRBV6-1 with TRBJ1-1, with TRBD1 matching 8 bases. With 0 bases clipped from V and 8 bases from J, the junction kept 8 bases outside the gene matches. Germline V gene sequence: CDR1 MNHNS, CDR2 SASEGT. CDR3 length equals 15 residues. The CDR3 reads CASSEAEAGGTEAFF. The CDR3 coding sequence is TGTGCCAGCAGTGAAGCGGAGGCAGGGGGCACCGAAGCTTTCTTT.

This clone was seen a few times. The gene calls are TRBV30 and TRBJ2-2, with D possibly matching TRBD1 (6 bases). The V gene lost 4 bases and the J gene lost 4 bases, with 10 bases spanning the gap. CDR1 GTSNPN and CDR2 SVGIG come from the germline V gene (reference sequence). This CDR3 is 13 amino acids long. The CDR3 reads CAWTRGRTGELFF. CDR3 sequence (DNA): TGTGCCTGGACCAGGGGCCGCACCGGGGAGCTGTTTTTT.

The V call is TRBV7-9, the J call TRBJ2-6; 8 bases map to TRBD1. CDR1 and CDR2 (germline): SEHNR, FQNEAQ (reference sequence). V shed 5 bases and J 2 bases; nucleotides not matched to a gene: 5. CDR3 length: 16 amino acids. CDR3 nucleotides: TGTGCCAGCAGCCCTCCGACAGGGGCTGGGGCCAACGTCCTGACTTTC. The encoded protein is CASSPPTGAGANVLTF.

For this clone: At one end the junction does not follow the germline gene, possibly because of a read error. The gene calls are TRBV7-9 and TRBJ2-1; no reliable D call. The V gene's germline CDR1 is SEHNR and CDR2 FQNEAQ (reference sequence). This CDR3 is built from 15 residues. CDR3 sequence reads: CSSSPPPSSYNEQFF. CDR3 nucleotides: TGTTCCAGCAGCCCACCCCCCAGCTCCTACAATGAGCAGTTCTTC.

This chain uses TRBV30 with TRBJ1-2, with a possible D match to TRBD1 (6 bases). Germline V gives CDR1 GTSNPN, CDR2 SVGIG (reference sequence). The CDR3 consists of 14 residues. The CDR3 is CALTFRGGNYGYTF. CDR3 DNA: TGTGCTTTAACTTTCAGGGGTGGTAACTATGGCTACACCTTC.

The chain has TRBV7-2 and TRBJ2-2; D unclear. Germline CDR1 SGHTA, CDR2 FQGNSA. This CDR3 contains 11 residues. The germline V and J ends were trimmed by 3 bases and 7 bases, with 3 bases remaining between them. The CDR3 here is CASSFLGELFF. The DNA of the CDR3 is TGTGCCAGCAGCTTTCTCGGGGAGCTGTTTTTT.

The chain combines TRBV28 with TRBJ1-1; a possible D gene is TRBD1 (6 bases). There are 11 residues in the CDR3. Deletions cut 2 bases from V and 8 bases from J, with 6 bases between. Germline V gene sequence: CDR1 MDHEN, CDR2 SYDVKM. The CDR3 is CASSLDREAFF. In DNA, the CDR3 is TGTGCCAGCAGTTTAGACAGGGAAGCTTTCTTT.

The chain joins TRBV6-1 to TRBJ1-1; maybe TRBD1 (5 bases). Germline CDR1 is MNHNS and CDR2 is SASEGT. The CDR3 runs 12 residues. The V gene lost 6 bases and the J gene lost 5 bases, with 10 bases spanning the gap. The CDR3 DNA follows: TGTGCCAGCAGCAACAGGTTAACTGAAGCTTTCTTT. Translation gives CASSNRLTEAFF.

The chain has TRBV2 and TRBJ2-7; no definite D call. Per germline, CDR1 SNHLY and CDR2 FYNNEI. Deletions cut 7 bases from V and 1 base from J, with 8 bases between. The CDR3 contains 12 residues. The CDR3 bases are TGTGCCAGCATGCGAGGATCCTACGAGCAGTACTTC. Translation: CASMRGSYEQYF.

The chain joins TRBV20-1 to TRBJ2-5; D remains ambiguous. Germline V gives CDR1 DFQATT, CDR2 SNEGSKA (reference sequence). V lost 3 bases, J lost 4 bases, and 6 bases lay in between. The length of the CDR3 is 11 residues. CDR3 loop: CSARNRETQYF. CDR3 DNA: TGCAGTGCTAGGAACAGAGAGACCCAGTACTTC.

The chain recombines TRBV5-6 with TRBJ1-5; TRBD1 agrees at 10 bases. Germline assignment: CDR1 SGHDT and CDR2 YYEEEE. The J segment lost 2 bases and the V segment lost 3 bases, leaving 5 bases of the junction unmatched. CDR3 length equals 16 residues. This CDR3 is CASSWAGTGGNQPQHF. In DNA, the CDR3 is TGTGCCAGCAGCTGGGCCGGGACAGGGGGCAATCAGCCCCAGCATTTT.

The CDR3 loop is CASSLGDSSGYTF. CDR3 bases: TGTGCCAGCAGCTTAGGGGACAGTTCTGGCTACACCTTC. The chain is built from TRBV7-9 and TRBJ1-2, with TRBD1 identical over 7 bases. CDR1 is SEHNR and CDR2 is FQNEAQ in the germline V gene (reference sequence). The trim removed 1 base at V and 7 bases at J, leaving 3 bases unmatched. This CDR3 has 13 amino acids.

This clone was observed a single time. V is TRBV5-1 and J is TRBJ2-2, with D perhaps TRBD1 (6 bases). CDR3 length: 14 residues. CDR1 SGHRS and CDR2 YFSETQ come from the germline V gene. Trimming took 6 bases from V and 0 from J, leaving 9 bases between them. CDR3 DNA: TGCGCCAGCATACAGGGCGCGAACACCGGGGAGCTGTTTTTT. Protein: CASIQGANTGELFF.

The genes are TRBV28 and TRBJ2-3; 12 nucleotides line up with TRBD2. The CDR3 extends over 17 amino acids. V gave up 5 bases and J gave up 4 bases; unmatched junction bases: 10. Germline CDR1 reads MDHEN; CDR2 reads SYDVKM. This CDR3 reads CASSPRLAGVVPDTQYF. The CDR3 DNA reads TGTGCCAGCAGTCCGCGACTAGCGGGAGTAGTCCCAGATACGCAGTATTTT.

The J gene is TRBJ1-2, the V gene TRBV10-3; 7 bases align to TRBD1. J lost 3 bases, V lost 6 bases, and 4 bases had no gene match. CDR3 size: 13 residues. CDR1 and CDR2 (germline): ENHRY, SYGVKD. The CDR3 protein is CAISPDRYYGYTF. The CDR3 nucleotides are TGTGCCATCAGCCCGGACAGGTACTATGGCTACACCTTC.